These T cell receptor beta chains were read from a single sample in a study of OX40 agonist ivuxolimab in advanced cancers. Clones were read by immunoSEQ multiplex PCR, and TCRdb kept only the in-frame ones, dropping some. There are around 60,000 clones in the sample; 75% to 90% occur only once, and 12% lies in the top ten. The sequences come from CD4+ or CD8+ T cells sorted from blood, collected in a trial of the OX40 agonist ivuxolimab. Receptors were obtained from an adult with an advanced solid tumor such as melanoma, head and neck, liver or kidney cancer. Each CDR3 is given with its conserved first and last residue. The D gene is left open where the match is weak. Only part of the rows carry a size: once, few, many, or a class if the clone is expanded.

V	J	D	size	DNA	CDR3
TRBV5-1	TRBJ2-1	TRBD2	-	TGCGCCAGCAGCTTCGACCTAAGCGGGAGCACGGGCAATGAGCAGTTCTTC	CASSFDLSGSTGNEQFF
TRBV6-1	TRBJ2-7	-	few	TGTGCCAGCAGTGAATCAGCCTATGGTCCTTACGAGCAGTACTTC	CASSESAYGPYEQYF
TRBV9	TRBJ2-1	-	-	TGTGCCAGCAGCGTAGAGAGTGTGGATGAGCAGTTCTTC	CASSVESVDEQFF
TRBV25-1	TRBJ2-3	TRBD2	-	TGTGCCAGCAGCGTAGACCTAGCGGCTAGCACAGATACGCAGTATTTT	CASSVDLAASTDTQYF
TRBV15	TRBJ2-7	-	once	TGTGCCACCAGCAGGTGGTCAGGCTCCTACGAGCAGTACTTC	CATSRWSGSYEQYF
TRBV15	TRBJ1-5	TRBD1	once	TGTGCCACCAGCAGAGCCGTGGACAGGGTCAATCAGCCCCAGCATTTT	CATSRAVDRVNQPQHF
TRBV2	TRBJ1-1	-	-	TGTGCCAGCAGTGACGCCAGGGCCTTCAACACTGAAGCTTTCTTT	CASSDARAFNTEAFF
TRBV5-1	TRBJ1-1	-	-	TGCGCCAGCAGCTTGGATCCGGGCTCTGGCACTGAAGCTTTCTTT	CASSLDPGSGTEAFF
TRBV21-1	TRBJ2-3	-	-	TGTGCCAGTAGCGGGAGTGGGAGGACAGATACGCAGTATTTT	CASSGSGRTDTQYF
TRBV19	TRBJ2-7	-	-	TGTGCCAGTAGTATTTTCCCGGGACCCTACGAGCAGTACTTC	CASSIFPGPYEQYF
TRBV28	TRBJ2-2	-	-	TGTGCCAGCAGTTTATTGACTACGAACACCGGGGAGCTGTTTTTT	CASSLLTTNTGELFF
TRBV2	TRBJ2-1	TRBD2	-	TGTGCCAGCGGAAAGGAGGGACTAGCGGACTACAATGAGCAGTTCTTC	CASGKEGLADYNEQFF
TRBV6-5	TRBJ2-1	TRBD1	-	TGTGCCAGCAGTTACTCTGGGACAGGGGTCGAGCAGTTCTTC	CASSYSGTGVEQFF
TRBV29-1	TRBJ2-1	-	-	TGCAGCGTCCCGCTTCCCCGGGTTGGTGAGCAGTTCTTC	CSVPLPRVGEQFF
TRBV5-1	TRBJ2-6	-	-	TGCGCCAGCAGCCCTTGGAGGGATTCTGGGGCCAACGTCCTGACTTTC	CASSPWRDSGANVLTF
TRBV5-6	TRBJ2-1	-	-	TGTGCCAGCAGCTGGGGCTCGGGAAGCTCCTACAATGAGCAGTTCTTC	CASSWGSGSSYNEQFF
TRBV5-1	TRBJ2-7	-	-	TGCGCCAGCAGCTTGGTCTCCGCAACCTACGAGCAGTACTTC	CASSLVSATYEQYF
TRBV13	TRBJ1-4	-	-	TGTGCCAGCAGCTTAGAGTCAGCGAATGAAAAACTGTTTTTT	CASSLESANEKLFF
TRBV19	TRBJ1-2	TRBD1	-	TGTGCCAGTAGTACCCCGGACAGGGACTTCTATGGCTACACCTTC	CASSTPDRDFYGYTF
TRBV9	TRBJ1-2	-	-	TGTGCCAGCAGCGTCGATCCAGGGATGGACTATGGCTACACCTTC	CASSVDPGMDYGYTF
TRBV19	TRBJ1-2	-	-	TGTGCCAGTAGTTTGCGACAACTACCCTTCTATGGCTACACCTTC	CASSLRQLPFYGYTF
TRBV5-6	TRBJ2-3	-	-	TGTGCCAGCAGCTTGGCCTTGGGGGATACGCAGTATTTT	CASSLALGDTQYF
TRBV30	TRBJ1-4	TRBD1	-	TGTGCCTGGAGTACCGGGACAGGGCAAGAAAAACTGTTTTTT	CAWSTGTGQEKLFF
TRBV19	TRBJ2-1	-	-	TGTGCCAGTACCCTCGGCGGCTACAATGAGCAGTTCTTC	CASTLGGYNEQFF
TRBV29-1	TRBJ2-7	-	-	TGCAGCGTTTTACTAGTACCCTACGAGCAGTACTTC	CSVLLVPYEQYF
TRBV5-4	TRBJ2-1	TRBD1	-	TGTGCCAGCAGTCCCGGGACAGAGTACAATGAGCAGTTCTTC	CASSPGTEYNEQFF
TRBV5-1	TRBJ1-5	-	-	TGCGCCAGCAGCTTGGACCCCCAGGGCAGCGGGCAGCCCCAGCATTTT	CASSLDPQGSGQPQHF
TRBV9	TRBJ2-7	TRBD2	-	TGTGCCAGCAGCGTGGGGAAGCGGGAATACGAGCAGTACTTC	CASSVGKREYEQYF
TRBV5-6	TRBJ2-7	-	-	TGTGCCAGCAGTTGGGACCGCGACTACGAGCAGTACTTC	CASSWDRDYEQYF
TRBV7-9	TRBJ2-5	TRBD1	once	TGTGCCAGCAGCCGGGACAGCCAAGAGACCCAGTACTTC	CASSRDSQETQYF
TRBV6-1	TRBJ1-2	TRBD1	-	TGTGCCAGCAGTGAAATCGGGACAGGACTATATGGCTACACCTTC	CASSEIGTGLYGYTF
TRBV28	TRBJ2-7	-	-	TGTGCCACTGGACAGACAAACTACGAGCAGTACTTC	CATGQTNYEQYF
TRBV2	TRBJ2-1	-	-	TGTGCCGTAGGTGTCCGGGACGGCGATGAGCAGTTCTTC	CAVGVRDGDEQFF
TRBV9	TRBJ2-2	-	-	TGTGCCAGCAGCGCCCTGACAGCGAACACCGGGGAGCTGTTTTTT	CASSALTANTGELFF
TRBV6-5	TRBJ1-2	-	-	TGTGCCAGCAGTTACAGTGGGGGGGATGGCTACACCTTC	CASSYSGGDGYTF
TRBV6-5	TRBJ1-1	TRBD1	-	TGTGCCAGCAGTTACTCCTCGACAGGGATGAACACTGAAGCTTTCTTT	CASSYSSTGMNTEAFF
TRBV15	TRBJ1-1	TRBD1	-	TGTGCCACCAGTTCCCGACAGGGCTCTGAAGCTTTCTTT	CATSSRQGSEAFF
TRBV7-9	TRBJ2-2	-	-	TGTGCCAGCAGCGAGACAGTTAACACCGGGGAGCTGTTTTTT	CASSETVNTGELFF
TRBV30	TRBJ1-1	-	-	TGTGCCTGGGAAGGTGAGGGGTCCCATGAAGCTTTCTTT	CAWEGEGSHEAFF
TRBV27	TRBJ2-7	TRBD2	-	TGTGCCAGCAGTCCGGGACTAGCGGGAGTGCATGGCGAGCAGTACTTC	CASSPGLAGVHGEQYF
TRBV27	TRBJ2-7	-	-	TGTGCCAGCAGCCTCACAGGGTCCTACGAGCAGTACTTC	CASSLTGSYEQYF
TRBV5-1	TRBJ2-1	-	-	TGCGCCAGCAGCTTGAGGGGTTGGGATGAGCAGTTCTTC	CASSLRGWDEQFF
TRBV10-1	TRBJ2-7	-	-	TGCGCCAGCCCCTACACACACTCCTACGAGCAGTACTTC	CASPYTHSYEQYF
TRBV15	TRBJ2-5	TRBD2	once	TGTGCCACCAGCAGAGGGAGGAGGGAGGGGCTACCACAAGAGACCCAGTACTTC	CATSRGRREGLPQETQYF
TRBV6-1	TRBJ2-7	-	-	TGTGCCGGATCGAGGACGGAAGCCTACGAGCAGTACTTC	CAGSRTEAYEQYF